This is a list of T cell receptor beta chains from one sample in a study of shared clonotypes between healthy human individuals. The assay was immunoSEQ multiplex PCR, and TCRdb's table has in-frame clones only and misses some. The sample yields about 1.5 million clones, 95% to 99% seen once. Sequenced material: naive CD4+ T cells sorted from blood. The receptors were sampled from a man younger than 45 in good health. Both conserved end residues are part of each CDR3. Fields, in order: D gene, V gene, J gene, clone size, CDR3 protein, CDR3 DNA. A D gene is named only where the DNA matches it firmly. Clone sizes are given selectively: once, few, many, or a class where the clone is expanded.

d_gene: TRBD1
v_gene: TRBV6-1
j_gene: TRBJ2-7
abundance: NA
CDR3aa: CASSRDRQQYF
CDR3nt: TGTGCCAGCAGTCGGGACAGGCAGCAGTACTTC

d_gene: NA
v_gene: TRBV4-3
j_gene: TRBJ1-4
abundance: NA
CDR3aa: CASSPVLGLANEKLFF
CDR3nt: TGCGCCAGCAGCCCCGTGCTGGGGTTGGCTAATGAAAAACTGTTTTTT

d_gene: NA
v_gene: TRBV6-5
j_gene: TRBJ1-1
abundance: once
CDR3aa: CASSYPTADAEAFF
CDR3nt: TGTGCCAGCAGTTACCCAACCGCTGACGCTGAAGCTTTCTTT

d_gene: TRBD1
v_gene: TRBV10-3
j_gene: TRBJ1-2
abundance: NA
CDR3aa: CAISESTQGAGGYTF
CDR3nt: TGTGCCATCAGTGAGTCGACACAGGGGGCGGGTGGCTACACCTTC

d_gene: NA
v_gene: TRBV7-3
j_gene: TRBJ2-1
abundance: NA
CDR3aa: CASSPQVSLRNEQFF
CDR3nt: TGTGCCAGCAGCCCACAGGTTAGTTTACGCAATGAGCAGTTCTTC

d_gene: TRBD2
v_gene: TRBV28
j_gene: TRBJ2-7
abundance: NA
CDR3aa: CASSSIAGGSSYEQYF
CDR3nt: TGTGCCAGCAGTTCCATAGCGGGAGGAAGCTCCTACGAGCAGTACTTC

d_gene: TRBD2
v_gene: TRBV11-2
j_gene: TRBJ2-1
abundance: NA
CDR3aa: CASSHTSGRADNEQFF
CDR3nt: TGTGCCAGCAGCCATACTAGCGGGAGGGCCGATAATGAGCAGTTCTTC

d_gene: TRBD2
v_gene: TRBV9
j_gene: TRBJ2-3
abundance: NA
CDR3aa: CASSVQGWTSGITDTQYF
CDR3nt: TGTGCCAGCAGTGTACAGGGGTGGACTAGCGGGATCACAGATACGCAGTATTTT

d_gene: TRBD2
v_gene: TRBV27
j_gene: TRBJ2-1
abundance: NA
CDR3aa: CASTPRAGAAYNEQFF
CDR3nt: TGTGCCAGCACCCCGAGGGCGGGAGCGGCCTACAATGAGCAGTTCTTC

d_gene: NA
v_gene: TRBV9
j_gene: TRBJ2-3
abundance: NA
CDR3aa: CASSVEGGTDTQYF
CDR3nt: TGTGCCAGCAGCGTAGAGGGTGGGACAGATACGCAGTATTTT

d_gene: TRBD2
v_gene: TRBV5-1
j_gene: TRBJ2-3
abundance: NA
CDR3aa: CASSSMGLAGPDTQYF
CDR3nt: TGCGCCAGCAGCTCTATGGGACTAGCGGGCCCAGATACGCAGTATTTT

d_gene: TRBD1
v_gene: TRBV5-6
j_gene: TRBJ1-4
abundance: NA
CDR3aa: CASALEEDRVIDEKLFF
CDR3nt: TGTGCCAGCGCTTTGGAAGAGGACAGGGTGATCGATGAAAAACTGTTTTTT

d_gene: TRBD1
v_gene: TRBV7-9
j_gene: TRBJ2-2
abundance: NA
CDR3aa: CASSPQGTVNTGELFF
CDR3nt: TGTGCCAGCAGCCCGCAGGGGACAGTGAACACCGGGGAGCTGTTTTTT

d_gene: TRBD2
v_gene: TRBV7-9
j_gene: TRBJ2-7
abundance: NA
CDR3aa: CASSPGLAGAEQYF
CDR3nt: TGTGCCAGCAGCCCGGGACTAGCGGGAGCCGAGCAGTACTTC

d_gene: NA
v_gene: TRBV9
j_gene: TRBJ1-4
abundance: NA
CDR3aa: CASSVGPLGSNEKLFF
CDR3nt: TGTGCCAGCAGCGTAGGACCACTGGGTAGTAATGAAAAACTGTTTTTT

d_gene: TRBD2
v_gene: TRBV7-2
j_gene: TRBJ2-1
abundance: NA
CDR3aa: CASQAGGYLPSEQFF
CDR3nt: TGTGCCAGCCAAGCGGGGGGCTACCTACCTAGTGAGCAGTTCTTC

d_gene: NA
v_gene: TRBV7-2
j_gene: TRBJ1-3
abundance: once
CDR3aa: CASSPIYSGNTIYF
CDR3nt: TGTGCCAGCAGCCCGATTTACTCTGGAAACACCATATATTTT

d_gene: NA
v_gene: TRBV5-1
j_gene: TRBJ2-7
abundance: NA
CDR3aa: CASSRGVISYEQYF
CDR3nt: TGCGCCAGCAGCAGGGGAGTAATCTCCTACGAGCAGTACTTC

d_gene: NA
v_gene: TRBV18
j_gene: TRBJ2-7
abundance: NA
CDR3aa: CASSHRTDAGYEQYF
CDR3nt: TGTGCCAGCTCACATAGGACGGACGCGGGCTACGAGCAGTACTTC

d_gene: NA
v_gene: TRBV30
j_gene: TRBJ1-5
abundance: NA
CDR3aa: CAWKGYGNQPQHF
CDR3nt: TGTGCCTGGAAAGGGTACGGCAATCAGCCCCAGCATTTT

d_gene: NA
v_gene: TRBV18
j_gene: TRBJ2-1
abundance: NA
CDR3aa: CASSPLFLPPSNEQFF
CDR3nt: TGTGCCAGCTCCCCCCTCTTCCTCCCCCCGAGCAATGAGCAGTTCTTC

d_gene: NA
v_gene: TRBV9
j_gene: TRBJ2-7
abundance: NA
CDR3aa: CASSERATGEQYF
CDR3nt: TGTGCCAGCAGTGAACGGGCGACGGGGGAGCAGTACTTC

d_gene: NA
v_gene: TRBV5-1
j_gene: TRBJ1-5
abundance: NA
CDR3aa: CASSLGPGLQPQHF
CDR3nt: TGCGCCAGCAGCTTGGGACCAGGACTTCAGCCCCAGCATTTT

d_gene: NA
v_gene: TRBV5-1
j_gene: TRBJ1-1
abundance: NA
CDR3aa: CASSPHRWDINTEAFF
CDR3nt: TGCGCCAGCAGCCCCCACCGGTGGGACATCAACACTGAAGCTTTCTTT

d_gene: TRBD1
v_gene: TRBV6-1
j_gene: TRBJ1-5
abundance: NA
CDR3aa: CASGPQGGNQPQHF
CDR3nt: TGTGCCAGCGGGCCACAGGGGGGAAATCAGCCCCAGCATTTT

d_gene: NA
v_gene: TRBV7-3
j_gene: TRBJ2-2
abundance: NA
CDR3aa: CASSSSPGFTGELFF
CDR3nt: TGTGCCAGCAGCTCCTCGCCGGGGTTCACCGGGGAGCTGTTTTTT

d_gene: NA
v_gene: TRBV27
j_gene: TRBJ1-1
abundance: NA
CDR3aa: CASSRGVGNTEAFF
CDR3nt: TGTGCCAGCAGTCGAGGGGTAGGGAACACTGAAGCTTTCTTT

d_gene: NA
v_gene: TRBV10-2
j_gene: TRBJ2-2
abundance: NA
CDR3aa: CASSEQEPLTGELFF
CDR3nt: TGCGCCAGCAGTGAGCAGGAACCCCTCACCGGGGAGCTGTTTTTT

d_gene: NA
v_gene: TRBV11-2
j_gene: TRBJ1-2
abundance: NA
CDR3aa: CASSSRTSGGYTF
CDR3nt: TGTGCCAGCAGCTCAAGGACGTCAGGGGGCTACACCTTC

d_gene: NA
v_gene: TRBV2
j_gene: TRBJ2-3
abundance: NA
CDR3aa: CASSYGDTQYF
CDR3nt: TGTGCCAGCAGCTACGGAGATACGCAGTATTTT

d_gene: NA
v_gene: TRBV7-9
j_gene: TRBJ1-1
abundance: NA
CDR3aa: CASSRNVLNTEAFF
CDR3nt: TGTGCCAGCAGCCGGAATGTGTTGAACACTGAAGCTTTCTTT

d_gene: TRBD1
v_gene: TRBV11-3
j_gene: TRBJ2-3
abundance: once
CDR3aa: CASSPNSGTGTDTQYF
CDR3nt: TGTGCCAGCAGCCCCAATTCCGGGACAGGGACAGATACGCAGTATTTT

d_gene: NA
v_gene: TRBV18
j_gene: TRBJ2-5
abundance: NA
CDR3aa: CASSPLSKGRGETQYF
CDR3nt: TGTGCCAGCTCACCACTTTCAAAAGGAAGGGGAGAGACCCAGTACTTC

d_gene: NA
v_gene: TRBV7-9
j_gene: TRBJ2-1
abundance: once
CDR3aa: CASSADGRSRNEQFF
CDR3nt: TGTGCCAGCAGTGCGGACGGGCGATCTAGGAATGAGCAGTTCTTC

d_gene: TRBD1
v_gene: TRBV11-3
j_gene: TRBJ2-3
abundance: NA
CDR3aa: CASSSGQGPDTQYF
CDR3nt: TGTGCCAGCAGCTCGGGACAGGGACCAGATACGCAGTATTTT

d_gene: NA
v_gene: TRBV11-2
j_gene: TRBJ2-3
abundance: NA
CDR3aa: CASSLDWGSPQYF
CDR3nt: TGTGCCAGCAGCTTAGATTGGGGCTCCCCCCAGTATTTT

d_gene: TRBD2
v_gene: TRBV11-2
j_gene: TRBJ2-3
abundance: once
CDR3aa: CASSLSLAGFTDTQYF
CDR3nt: TGTGCCAGCAGCCTGAGCCTAGCGGGATTCACAGATACGCAGTATTTT